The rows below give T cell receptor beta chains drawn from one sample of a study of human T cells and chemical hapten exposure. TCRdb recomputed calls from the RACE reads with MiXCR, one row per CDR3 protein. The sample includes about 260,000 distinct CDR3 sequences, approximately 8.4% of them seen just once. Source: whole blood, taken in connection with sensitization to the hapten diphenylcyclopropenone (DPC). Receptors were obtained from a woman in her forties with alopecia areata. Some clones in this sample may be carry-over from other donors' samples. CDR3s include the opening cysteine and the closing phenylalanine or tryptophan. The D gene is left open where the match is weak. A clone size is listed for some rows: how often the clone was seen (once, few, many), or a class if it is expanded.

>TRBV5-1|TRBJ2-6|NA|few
CASRPAGANVLTF
TGCGCCAGCCGTCCAGCTGGGGCCAACGTCCTGACTTTC
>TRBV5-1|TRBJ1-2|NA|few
CASSRSYSLSNYGYTF
TGCGCCAGCAGCCGATCTTACAGCTTGTCAAACTATGGCTACACCTTC
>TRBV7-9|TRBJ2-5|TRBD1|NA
CASSKYLGQGNQQETQYF
TGTGCCAGCAGCAAATACCTGGGACAGGGGAACCAACAAGAGACCCAGTACTTC
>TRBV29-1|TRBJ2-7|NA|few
CSVVGTEGSYEQYF
TGCAGCGTTGTAGGGACGGAAGGTTCCTACGAGCAGTACTTC
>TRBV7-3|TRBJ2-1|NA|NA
CASRRTLQDNEQFF
TGTGCCAGCAGGCGAACCCTACAGGACAATGAGCAGTTCTTC
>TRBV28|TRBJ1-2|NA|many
CASRPTGRSSDGYTF
TGTGCCAGCAGACCAACAGGGAGGTCTAGCGATGGCTACACCTTC
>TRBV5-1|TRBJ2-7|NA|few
CASSTTGGSYEQYF
TGCGCCAGCAGCACCACTGGGGGATCCTACGAGCAGTACTTC
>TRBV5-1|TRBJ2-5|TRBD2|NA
CASSREREGETQYF
TGCGCCAGCAGCCGGGAGCGGGAAGGAGAGACCCAGTACTTC
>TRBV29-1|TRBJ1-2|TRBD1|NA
CSVEATGQVLGYTF
TGCAGCGTTGAAGCCACGGGACAGGTACTAGGCTACACCTTC
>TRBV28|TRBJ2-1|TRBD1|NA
CASSFRGPLYNEQFF
TGTGCCAGCAGTTTCAGGGGGCCCCTCTACAATGAGCAGTTCTTC
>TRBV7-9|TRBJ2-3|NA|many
CASSLDLAADTQYF
TGTGCCAGCAGCTTGGACCTTGCCGCAGATACGCAGTATTTT
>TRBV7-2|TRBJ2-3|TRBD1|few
CASSSQPGQGSISQYF
TGTGCCAGCAGCTCTCAACCGGGACAGGGTTCAATTTCGCAGTATTTT
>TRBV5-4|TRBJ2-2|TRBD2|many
CASSGSGRGTGELFF
TGTGCCAGCAGCGGGAGCGGGAGAGGCACCGGGGAGCTGTTTTTT
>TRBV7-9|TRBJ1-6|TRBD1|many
CASSFGTGVNSPLHF
TGTGCCAGCAGCTTTGGGACAGGGGTTAATTCACCCCTCCACTTT
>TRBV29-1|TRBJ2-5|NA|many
CSVAGRVETQYF
TGCAGCGTTGCAGGCAGGGTAGAGACCCAGTACTTC
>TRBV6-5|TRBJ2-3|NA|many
CASSYGNTDTQYF
TGTGCCAGCAGTTACGGGAATACAGATACGCAGTATTTT
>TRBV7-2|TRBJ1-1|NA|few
CASSFGFRMENTEAFF
TGTGCCAGCAGCTTTGGATTCAGGATGGAGAACACTGAAGCTTTCTTT
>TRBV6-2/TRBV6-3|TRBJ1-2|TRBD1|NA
CASSPPPDRVVDGYTF
TGTGCCAGCAGTCCACCCCCCGACAGGGTCGTAGATGGCTACACCTTC
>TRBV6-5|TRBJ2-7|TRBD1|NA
CASSPRQGARNEQYF
TGTGCCAGCAGCCCCCGACAGGGGGCGCGGAACGAGCAGTACTTC
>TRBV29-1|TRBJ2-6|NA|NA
CSASQGWAGANVLTF
TGCAGCGCGTCGCAGGGGTGGGCTGGGGCCAACGTCCTGACTTTC
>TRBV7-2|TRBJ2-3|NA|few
CASSFYGGAGTDTQYF
TGTGCCAGCAGCTTCTACGGGGGCGCCGGCACAGATACGCAGTATTTT
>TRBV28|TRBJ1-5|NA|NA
CASRAGYSNQPQHF
TGTGCCAGCCGGGCAGGATATAGCAATCAGCCCCAGCATTTT
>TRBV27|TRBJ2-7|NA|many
CATRMYSASSYEQYF
TGTGCCACTCGAATGTATTCGGCCAGCTCCTACGAGCAGTACTTC
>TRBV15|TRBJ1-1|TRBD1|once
CATSSAGGGTEAFF
TGTGCCACCAGCAGCGCAGGGGGAGGGACTGAAGCTTTCTTT
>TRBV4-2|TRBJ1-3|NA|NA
CASSQVDSSGNTIYF
TGTGCCAGCAGCCAAGTAGACAGCTCTGGAAACACCATATATTTT
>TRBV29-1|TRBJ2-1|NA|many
CSGASSYNEQFF
TGCAGCGGGGCTAGCTCCTACAATGAGCAGTTCTTC
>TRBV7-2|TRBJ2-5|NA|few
CASSFVETQYF
TGTGCCAGCAGCTTCGTCGAGACCCAGTACTTC
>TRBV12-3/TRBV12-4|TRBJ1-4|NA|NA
CASSPLDSGKLFF
TGTGCCAGCAGTCCCTTGGACAGCGGAAAACTGTTTTTT
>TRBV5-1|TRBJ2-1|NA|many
CASSLGSLYNEQFF
TGCGCCAGCAGCTTGGGATCACTTTACAATGAGCAGTTCTTC
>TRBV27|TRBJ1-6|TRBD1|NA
CASKSGTGLRSPLHF
TGTGCCAGCAAGAGTGGGACAGGGTTGAGATCACCCCTCCACTTT
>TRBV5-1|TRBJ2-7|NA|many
CASSFRSGDEQYF
TGCGCCAGCAGCTTCCGCTCGGGCGACGAGCAGTACTTC
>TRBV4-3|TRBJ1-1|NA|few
CASSQELMDEAFF
TGCGCCAGCAGCCAGGAATTGATGGATGAAGCTTTCTTT
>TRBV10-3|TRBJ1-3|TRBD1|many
CAIRTGTAGNTIYF
TGTGCCATCAGGACAGGGACGGCTGGAAACACCATATATTTT
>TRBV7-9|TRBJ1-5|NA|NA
CASSLEGDGYQPQHF
TGTGCCAGCAGCTTAGAGGGGGACGGTTATCAGCCCCAGCATTTT
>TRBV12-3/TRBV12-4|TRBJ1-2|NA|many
CATRNDNYGYTF
TGTGCCACCAGAAACGACAACTATGGCTACACCTTC
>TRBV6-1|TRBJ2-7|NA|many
CASSESPDSIYEQYF
TGTGCCAGCAGTGAATCACCGGACAGTATCTACGAGCAGTACTTC
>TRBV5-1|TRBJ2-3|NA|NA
CASSKEGQSTDTQYF
TGCGCCAGCAGCAAAGAGGGTCAGAGCACAGATACGCAGTATTTT
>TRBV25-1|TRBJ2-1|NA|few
CASRLGGVYNEQFF
TGTGCCAGCAGGTTGGGTGGGGTATACAATGAGCAGTTCTTC
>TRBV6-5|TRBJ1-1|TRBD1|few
CASSSPRGLRTEAFF
TGTGCCAGCAGTTCACCCAGGGGGCTTAGGACTGAAGCTTTCTTT
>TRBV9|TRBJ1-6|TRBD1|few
CASSSTGYNSPLHF
TGTGCCAGCAGTTCGACAGGGTATAATTCACCCCTCCACTTT
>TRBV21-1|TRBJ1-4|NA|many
CASSKAGTGSEKLFF
TGTGCCAGCAGCAAAGCCGGGACAGGTAGCGAAAAACTGTTTTTT
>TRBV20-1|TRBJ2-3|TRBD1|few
CSASGQGHADTQYF
TGCAGTGCTTCTGGACAGGGACATGCAGATACGCAGTATTTT
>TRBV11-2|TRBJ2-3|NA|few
CASSLDQTDTQYF
TGTGCCAGCAGCTTAGATCAGACAGATACGCAGTATTTT
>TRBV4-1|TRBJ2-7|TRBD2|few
CASSHSGTTYEQYF
TGCGCCAGCAGCCATTCCGGGACTACCTACGAGCAGTACTTC
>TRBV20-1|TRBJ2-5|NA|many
CSARIGVETQYF
TGCAGTGCTAGAATAGGGGTGGAGACCCAGTACTTC
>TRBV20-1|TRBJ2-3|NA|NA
CNARSPTDTQYF
TGCAATGCTAGGTCCCCCACAGATACGCAGTATTTT
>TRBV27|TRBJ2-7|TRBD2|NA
CASGLAERYEQYF
TGTGCCAGCGGACTAGCGGAACGCTACGAGCAGTACTTC
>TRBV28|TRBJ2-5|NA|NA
CASSPPLWGRREETQYF
TGTGCCAGCAGTCCTCCCCTTTGGGGGCGACGAGAAGAGACCCAGTACTTC
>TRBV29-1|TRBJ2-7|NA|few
CSVEKGSSYEQYF
TGCAGCGTTGAAAAGGGGAGCTCCTACGAGCAGTACTTC
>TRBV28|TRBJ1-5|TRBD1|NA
CASSLAGGQNQPQHF
TGTGCCAGCAGTCTAGCAGGGGGGCAAAATCAGCCCCAGCATTTT
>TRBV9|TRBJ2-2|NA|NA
CASSVNNGYTGELFF
TGTGCCAGCAGCGTTAACAACGGATACACCGGGGAGCTGTTTTTT
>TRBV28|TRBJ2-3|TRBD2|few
CASSSRLAGTSTDTQYF
TGTGCCAGCAGCTCCCGCCTAGCGGGAACTAGCACAGATACGCAGTATTTT
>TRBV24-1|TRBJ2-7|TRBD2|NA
CATSGTSGPYEQYF
TGTGCCACCAGCGGGACTAGCGGGCCTTACGAGCAGTACTTC
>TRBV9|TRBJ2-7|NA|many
CASSVQPSNHEQYF
TGTGCCAGCAGCGTTCAACCGAGTAACCACGAGCAGTACTTC
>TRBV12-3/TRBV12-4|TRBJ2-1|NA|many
CASRTGGEQFF
TGTGCCAGCAGGACGGGTGGTGAGCAGTTCTTC
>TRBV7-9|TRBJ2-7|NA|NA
CASSPTIPSYEQYF
TGTGCCAGCAGCCCAACTATCCCATCCTACGAGCAGTACTTC
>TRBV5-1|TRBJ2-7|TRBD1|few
CASSSPGQGNLNEQYF
TGCGCCAGCAGTTCTCCCGGACAGGGGAACCTCAACGAGCAGTACTTC
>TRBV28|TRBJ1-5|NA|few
CASSFGRAIRPQHF
TGTGCCAGCAGTTTTGGCAGGGCCATCCGGCCCCAGCATTTT